Shown below are 24 T cell receptor beta chains from a single sample sequenced in a study of neurological immune-mediated disorders. TCRdb reprocessed the 5' RACE reads via MiXCR and lists one record per CDR3 protein. The sample has about 35,000 distinct CDR3 sequences; about 3.8% are singletons. The sequencing input was PBMCs. The receptors here all came from a man aged 30-40 years with multiple sclerosis.

The chain couples TRBV5-1 to TRBJ1-2; D unclear. This CDR3 region has 12 residues. Germline CDR1 is SGHRS and CDR2 is YFSETQ. The V end lost 0 bases, the J end lost 8 bases, and 8 bases lay between the germline ends. CDR3 amino acids: CASSLGTEGYTF. The CDR3 DNA is TGCGCCAGCAGCTTGGGTACGGAAGGCTACACCTTC.

This clonotype was found many times. One junction end does not reproduce the germline sequence, and a read error may be involved. The rearrangement uses TRBV7-7 and TRBJ2-5; D is unclear. The germline CDR1 and CDR2 sequences are SSHAT and FNYEAQ (reference sequence). CDR3 length: 15 amino acids. The CDR3 DNA reads as TGTGCTAGCAGCTCCTATTACGGTGCGCAAGAGACCCAGTACTTC. This encodes CASSSYYGAQETQYF.

Ten or more counts support this clonotype. The chain recombines TRBV6-1 with TRBJ2-1, with 7 bases fitting TRBD2. CDR3 length: 13 amino acids. V lost 4 bases and J lost 5; bases outside the gene matches: 2. Germline assignment: CDR1 MNHNS and CDR2 SASEGT. The CDR3 region has the DNA TGTGCCAGCAGTGCGAGCGGGGACAATGAGCAGTTCTTC. It encodes CASSASGDNEQFF.

This clonotype appeared many times. This chain connects TRBV10-3 to TRBJ1-2; D is ambiguous. The CDR3 is made up of 12 amino acids. Trimming shortened V by 4 bases and J by 8 bases, and 11 bases separated the two germline ends. CDR1 ENHRY and CDR2 SYGVKD come from the germline V gene. The CDR3 sequence is CAISVELSGYTF. The CDR3 bases are TGTGCCATCAGTGTGGAACTTTCCGGCTACACCTTC.

This clonotype occurred many times. The rearrangement uses TRBV3-1 and TRBJ1-2, with D unclear. The CDR3 totals 12 residues. The V end lost 4 bases, the J end lost 7 bases, and 10 bases lay between the germline ends. Germline-derived CDR1 and CDR2 are LGHDT and YNNKEL (reference sequence). The CDR3: CASSRHRGGYTF. The DNA of the CDR3 is TGTGCCAGCAGCCGACACCGGGGTGGCTACACCTTC.

As to this clonotype: A much larger clone sits a single nucleotide away, making a read error possible. This chain links TRBV11-2 with TRBJ2-2; no definite D call. Trimming stripped 2 bases from V and 9 bases from J, with 7 bases between. This CDR3 comprises 12 residues. Per the germline V gene, CDR1 is SGHAT and CDR2 is FQNNGV. This chain's CDR3 is CASSLSVRELFF. CDR3 in DNA: TGTGCCAGCAGCTTATCCGTAAGGGAGCTGTTTTTT.

Concerning this clonotype itself: One junction end does not reproduce the germline sequence, and a read error may be involved. The rearrangement links TRBV15 to TRBJ1-5; weak D call: TRBD1 (5 bases). This CDR3 region has 15 residues. Germline-derived CDR1 and CDR2 are LNHNV and YYDKDF (reference sequence). CDR3 bases: TGTGCCACCAGCCGAGAAAGGGGAGGCGGGCAGCCCCAGAATTTT. Protein product: CATSRERGGGQPQNF. The full variable domain, in which reference TRBV15 and TRBJ1-5 provide the parts outside the CDR3, is DAMVIQNPRYQVTQFGKPVTLSCSQTLNHNVMYWYQQKSSQAPKLLFHYYDKDFNNEADTPDNFQSRRPNTSFCFLDIRSPGLGDTAMYLCATSRERGGGQPQNFGDGTRLSIL.

This clonotype was observed a handful of times. This sequence may be a read error, since a much larger clone differs from it by one base. The chain is built from TRBV6-2 or TRBV6-3 and TRBJ1-2; D ambiguous. This CDR3 is built from 13 residues. The V gene's germline CDR1 is MNHEY and CDR2 SVGEGT. Between the trimmed V and J ends, which lost 10 bases and 5 bases, there was a span of 17 bases. The CDR3 nucleotides are TGTGCCACCCTGGGAAAGCTTTTGTATGGCTACACCTTC. Protein product: CATLGKLLYGYTF.

In this sample, this clonotype turned up many times. The chain joins TRBV10-3 to TRBJ2-1; 7 bases are a match to TRBD2. The CDR3 length is 15 residues. The germline gives CDR1 ENHRY, CDR2 SYGVKD. J was trimmed by 1 base and V by 3 bases; bases with no gene match: 3. DNA of the CDR3: TGTGCCATCAGTGAATTCGGGGGGTCCTACAATGAGCAGTTCTTC. This encodes CAISEFGGSYNEQFF.

This clonotype was recorded a few times. Germline and junction disagree at one end, which may indicate a read error. The J gene is TRBJ1-6, the V gene TRBV5-1, with D uncertain. Germline lookup yields CDR1 SGHRS and CDR2 YFSETQ. This CDR3 comprises 15 residues. Written as DNA, the CDR3 is TGCGCCAGCAGCTTGGCCTTCGAGTTGGGATCACCCCTCAACTTT. It is translated as CASSLAFELGSPLNF.

This clonotype was observed many times. J is TRBJ1-5 and V is TRBV19; D is unresolved. The CDR3 sequence is 14 residues long. The V end lost 4 bases, the J end lost 6 bases, and 13 bases lay between the germline ends. Germline V gene lookup returns CDR1 LNHDA and CDR2 SQIVND (reference sequence). CDR3 coding DNA: TGTGCCAGTAGTACCCAGAAATGGAGTCAGCCCCAGCATTTT. It is translated as CASSTQKWSQPQHF. Drawing the rest from reference TRBV19 and TRBJ1-5, the complete variable domain is DGGITQSPKYLFRKEGQNVTLSCEQNLNHDAMYWYRQDPGQGLRLIYYSQIVNDFQKGDIAEGYSVSREKKESFPLTVTSAQKNPTAFYLCASSTQKWSQPQHFGDGTRLSIL.

This clonotype was seen repeatedly, ten times or more. The chain has TRBV6-6 and TRBJ1-5; 7 bases align to TRBD1. Germline CDR1 and CDR2: MNHNY and SVGAGI (reference sequence). CDR3 length: 13 amino acids. Unmatched junction bases numbered 2, after V lost 8 bases and J lost 1 base. In DNA form, the CDR3 reads TGTGCCAGCCAACAGGGGAGCAATCAGCCCCAGCATTTT. Residues: CASQQGSNQPQHF.

This clonotype has at least ten counts. The rearrangement links TRBV5-1 to TRBJ1-2, with no clear D. Germline lookup yields CDR1 SGHRS and CDR2 YFSETQ. V was shortened by 1 base and J by 6 bases, with 7 bases between the two germline ends. CDR3 size: 12 residues. In DNA, the CDR3 is TGCGCCAGCAGCTTGTCTGGGGATGGCTACACCTTC. Amino acids: CASSLSGDGYTF.

The chain has TRBV5-1 and TRBJ1-1, with 8 bases identical to TRBD1. Germline-derived CDR1 and CDR2 are SGHRS and YFSETQ. The CDR3 extends over 14 amino acids. V lost 4 bases, J lost 5 bases, and 7 bases stayed unmatched. The CDR3, as DNA: TGCGCCAGCAGCACGGACAGGGTTGGGACTGAAGCTTTCTTT. Protein: CASSTDRVGTEAFF. The full variable domain, rest sourced from reference TRBV5-1 and TRBJ1-1, is KAGVTQTPRYLIKTRGQQVTLSCSPISGHRSVSWYQQTPGQGLQFLFEYFSETQRNKGNFPGRFSGRQFSNSRSEMNVSTLELGDSALYLCASSTDRVGTEAFFGQGTRLTVV.

This clonotype came up many times. This chain connects TRBV29-1 to TRBJ2-7, with D possibly matching TRBD1 (6 bases). V gave up 8 bases and J gave up 4 bases, with 15 bases separating them. CDR1 and CDR2 (germline): SQVTM, ANQGSEA. The CDR3 runs 12 residues. CDR3 region: CSSMGAGYEQYF. CDR3 sequence (DNA): TGCAGCAGTATGGGGGCAGGGTACGAGCAGTACTTC.

J is TRBJ1-1 and V is TRBV6-6; TRBD1 matches 9 bases. The CDR3 is 14 amino acids. The V segment lost 6 bases and the J segment 1 base; nucleotides outside the gene matches: 3. Germline CDR1 is MNHNY and CDR2 is SVGAGI (reference sequence). The CDR3 sequence: CASRLGQGNTEAFF. Written as DNA, the CDR3 is TGTGCCAGCAGGCTGGGACAGGGGAACACTGAAGCTTTCTTT.

The CDR3 sequence is CASSAPETSGASSYNEQFF. The CDR3 DNA follows: TGTGCCAGCAGCGCCCCGGAGACTAGCGGAGCCAGCTCCTACAATGAGCAGTTCTTC. V and J are TRBV7-2 and TRBJ2-1; 9 bases agree with TRBD2. The CDR3 spans 19 residues. Germline V lookup: CDR1 SGHTA, CDR2 FQGNSA. Trimming took 5 bases from V and 0 from J; bases not matched to a gene: 14.

This clonotype ranks as medium-sized. The chain recombines TRBV5-6 with TRBJ2-7; possibly TRBD1 for D (5 bases). The CDR3 runs 12 residues. Germline V gene lookup returns CDR1 SGHDT and CDR2 YYEEEE. V lost 4 bases, J lost 6 bases, and 11 bases lay in between. The CDR3 sequence is CASSTHGAEQYF. CDR3 nucleotides: TGTGCCAGCAGCACACATGGGGCCGAGCAGTACTTC. Together with reference TRBV5-6 and TRBJ2-7, the CDR3 gives the full variable domain: DAGVTQSPTHLIKTRGQQVTLRCSPKSGHDTVSWYQQALGQGPQFIFQYYEEEERQRGNFPDRFSGHQFPNYSSELNVNALLLGDSALYLCASSTHGAEQYFGPGTRLTVT.

This clonotype was counted between two and nine times. The V and J genes are TRBV6-5 and TRBJ1-6; 8 bases agree with TRBD1. In germline, CDR1 is MNHEY, CDR2 SVGAGI. V was pared by 2 bases and J by 7 bases, with 10 bases of the junction left unmatched. The CDR3 extends over 17 amino acids. In nucleotides, the CDR3 is TGTGCCAGCAGTTACCTAATTGGACAGGGAGAAAATTCACCCCTCCACTTT. The encoded protein is CASSYLIGQGENSPLHF.

There are many counts of this clonotype. The chain uses TRBV7-8 and TRBJ2-6; possible D gene TRBD1, 5 bases. The length of the CDR3 is 19 residues. Germline values: CDR1 SGHVS, CDR2 FQNEAQ. Trimming took 2 bases from V and 0 from J, leaving 17 bases between them. Here the CDR3 reads CASSLLIRQGSSGANVLTF. In DNA form, the CDR3 reads TGTGCCAGCAGCTTACTAATTCGGCAGGGTAGCTCTGGGGCCAACGTCCTGACTTTC.

In this sample, this clonotype turned up many times. V usage is TRBV14 and J usage is TRBJ2-1; D is possibly TRBD1 (6 bases). Per germline, CDR1 SGHDN and CDR2 FVKESK. CDR3 length equals 14 residues. Trimming removed 3 bases from V and 3 bases from J, with 9 bases in between. This chain's CDR3 is CASSHKTGYNEQFF. CDR3 bases: TGTGCCAGCAGCCATAAGACAGGCTACAATGAGCAGTTCTTC.

Ten or more counts support this clonotype. CDR3 nucleotides: TGCAGTGCCACAAGGGGGCCGAACACTGAAGCTTTCTTT. Translating it yields CSATRGPNTEAFF. The chain has TRBV20-1 and TRBJ1-1, with TRBD1 matching 7 bases. The CDR3 is made up of 13 amino acids. Per germline, CDR1 DFQATT and CDR2 SNEGSKA (reference sequence). Trimming took 6 bases from V and 1 from J; bases not matched to a gene: 5.

This clonotype was observed many times. The chain has TRBV6-5 and TRBJ1-5; D is unclear. CDR3 length: 14 residues. The ends were cut back, 0 bases at V and 6 bases at J, with 9 bases in the middle. Germline V CDR1 and CDR2: MNHEY, SVGAGI. The DNA of the CDR3 is TGTGCCAGCAGTTACTCTGGGATGACTCAGCCCCAGCATTTT. Its protein product is CASSYSGMTQPQHF.

This clonotype was picked up many times. This chain links TRBV7-8 with TRBJ2-5; 9 nucleotides agree with TRBD2. In germline, CDR1 is SGHVS, CDR2 FQNEAQ. The trim removed 1 base at V and 2 bases at J, leaving 2 bases unmatched. This CDR3 spans 15 amino acids. In nucleotides, the CDR3 is TGTGCCAGCAGCTTAGTCGCGGGGGGGCAAGAGACCCAGTACTTC. Translating gives CASSLVAGGQETQYF. Based on the CDR3 plus reference TRBV7-8 and TRBJ2-5, the full variable domain is GAGVSQSPRYKVAKRGQDVALRCDPISGHVSLFWYQQALGQGPEFLTYFQNEAQLDKSGLPSDRFFAERPEGSVSTLKIQRTQQEDSAVYLCASSLVAGGQETQYFGPGTRLLVL.